Each of the 10 T cell receptor beta chains below was sequenced from the same sample in a study of cytomegalovirus exposure and HLA in healthy donors. Primers included in the PCR were 60 Vbeta and 13 Jbeta primers. Repertoires were generated with immunoSEQ multiplex PCR, while TCRdb's copy carries only in-frame clones and drops some. This table has 150,000 to 200,000 clones, more than 75% appearing once. Source material: PBMCs. These receptor sequences come from a man aged 40-49 years in good health and CMV-seronegative.

V gene TRBV19 combines with J gene TRBJ1-2, with 8 bases lining up with TRBD1. Germline values: CDR1 LNHDA, CDR2 SQIVND (reference sequence). The CDR3 sequence is 15 residues long. Trimming removed 5 bases from V and 8 bases from J; junction bases left unmatched: 13. The CDR3 DNA is TGTGCCAGTAGTCTCCCCGGACAGGGATTGAAGGGCTACACCTTC. Translating gives CASSLPGQGLKGYTF. Variable domain in full (rest from reference TRBV19 and TRBJ1-2): DGGITQSPKYLFRKEGQNVTLSCEQNLNHDAMYWYRQDPGQGLRLIYYSQIVNDFQKGDIAEGYSVSREKKESFPLTVTSAQKNPTAFYLCASSLPGQGLKGYTFGSGTRLTVV.

The chain has TRBV9 and TRBJ2-2, with no clear D. The CDR3 runs to 18 residues. The V and J ends lost 0 bases and 4 bases respectively, with 19 bases between them. Germline CDR1 reads SGDLS; CDR2 reads YYNGEE. CDR3 bases: TGTGCCAGCAGCGTAGGCCTTGGCAACGTAACGGGCACCGGGGAGCTGTTTTTT. It is translated as CASSVGLGNVTGTGELFF.

The chain is built from TRBV2 and TRBJ2-7; D is possibly TRBD1 (6 bases). The CDR3 has 16 residues. The V end was cut by 0 bases, the J end by 6 bases, with 18 bases between. Per the germline V gene, CDR1 is SNHLY and CDR2 is FYNNEI. For the CDR3, the DNA is TGTGCCAGCAGTGAAGCGCGGGCCAGGGGAGTTGGCGAGCAGTACTTC. It encodes CASSEARARGVGEQYF.

The V and J genes are TRBV11-2 and TRBJ1-1; no firm D call. CDR1 and CDR2 from the germline V gene are SGHAT and FQNNGV. The CDR3 spans 13 residues. The V and J ends lost 3 bases and 0 bases respectively, with 5 bases between them. The CDR3 loop is CASSFNLNTEAFF. For the CDR3, the DNA is TGTGCCAGCAGCTTCAATCTGAACACTGAAGCTTTCTTT.

Of note for this clone: At one end the junction does not follow the germline gene, possibly because of a read error. The gene calls are TRBV7-7 and TRBJ2-1; a weak D match, TRBD2 (5 bases). The CDR3 consists of 19 residues. Germline-derived CDR1 and CDR2 are SSHAT and FNYEAQ (reference sequence). The CDR3 reads CASSLEFPNGVGPNNEQFF. CDR3 in DNA: TGTGCTAGCAGCTTAGAGTTCCCGAACGGGGTGGGTCCTAACAATGAGCAGTTCTTC.

This sequence joins TRBV20-1 and TRBJ2-5, with unresolved D. The CDR3 is made up of 11 amino acids. Per germline, CDR1 DFQATT and CDR2 SNEGSKA (reference sequence). Trimming removed 3 bases at V and 4 bases at J, with 6 bases between. In nucleotides, the CDR3 is TGCAGTGCTAGTAGTGGAGAGACCCAGTACTTC. Protein sequence: CSASSGETQYF.

The rearrangement joins TRBV2 to TRBJ2-1, with 10 bases matching TRBD1. Germline CDR1 SNHLY, CDR2 FYNNEI. The V segment lost 6 bases and the J segment 7 bases; nucleotides outside the gene matches: 3. This CDR3 is built from 13 residues. This chain's CDR3 is CASRGQGGNEQFF. The CDR3, as DNA: TGTGCCAGCAGAGGACAGGGGGGGAATGAGCAGTTCTTC.

The chain employs TRBV15 and TRBJ1-3; possibly TRBD1 for D (6 bases). The germline V and J ends were trimmed by 3 bases and 0 bases, with 15 bases remaining between them. The CDR3 consists of 17 residues. CDR1 LNHNV and CDR2 YYDKDF come from the germline V gene (reference sequence). The CDR3 DNA is TGTGCCACCAGCAGGATCACTGACAGGTTCTCTGGAAACACCATATATTTT. It encodes CATSRITDRFSGNTIYF.

The sample holds one count of this clone. This chain uses TRBV28 with TRBJ2-7; tentatively, D is TRBD1 (5 bases). Germline V gene sequence: CDR1 MDHEN, CDR2 SYDVKM. The CDR3 has 16 residues. V lost 3 bases to trimming and J lost 3 bases, with 18 bases between them. CDR3 nucleotides: TGTGCCAGCAGTTTCCCCCAGAAGACAGCAATCTACGAGCAGTACTTC. As protein: CASSFPQKTAIYEQYF. The full variable domain, with the rest looked up from reference TRBV28 and TRBJ2-7, is DVKVTQSSRYLVKRTGEKVFLECVQDMDHENMFWYRQDPGLGLRLIYFSYDVKMKEKGDIPEGYSVSREKKERFSLILESASTNQTSMYLCASSFPQKTAIYEQYFGPGTRLTVT.

With respect to this clone: At the DNA level, this CDR3 is encoded by other sequences in the same sample as well. The chain has TRBV9 and TRBJ2-7, with TRBD1 matching over 7 bases. Germline CDR1 reads SGDLS; CDR2 reads YYNGEE. J lost 1 base, V lost 4 bases, and 11 bases had no gene match. The length of the CDR3 is 16 residues. In nucleotides, the CDR3 is TGTGCCAGCAGCCCTCAAGGTCCGGGACAGTCCTACGAGCAGTACTTC. Protein: CASSPQGPGQSYEQYF.